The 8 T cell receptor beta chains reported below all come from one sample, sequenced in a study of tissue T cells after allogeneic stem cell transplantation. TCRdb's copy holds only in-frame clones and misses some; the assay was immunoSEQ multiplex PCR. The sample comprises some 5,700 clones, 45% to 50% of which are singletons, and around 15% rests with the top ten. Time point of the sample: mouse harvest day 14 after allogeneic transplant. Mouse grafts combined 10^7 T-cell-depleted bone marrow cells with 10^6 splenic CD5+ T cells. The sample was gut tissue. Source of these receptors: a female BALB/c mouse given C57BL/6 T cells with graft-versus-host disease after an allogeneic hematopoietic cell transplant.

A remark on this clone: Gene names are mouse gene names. The CDR3 sequence is CASSQRNTLYF. The CDR3 bases that were read are TGTGCCAGCAGCCAGAGAAATACGCTCTAT. This chain joins TRBV3 and TRBJ1-3; D is ambiguous. The DNA ends 1 residue before the CDR3 does, and the rest of the CDR3 is filled in from the germline J gene. The V gene lost 5 bases and the J gene lost 5 bases, with 4 bases spanning the gap. CDR3 length: 11 amino acids. Germline CDR1 SNHLY, CDR2 FYNGKV (reference sequence).

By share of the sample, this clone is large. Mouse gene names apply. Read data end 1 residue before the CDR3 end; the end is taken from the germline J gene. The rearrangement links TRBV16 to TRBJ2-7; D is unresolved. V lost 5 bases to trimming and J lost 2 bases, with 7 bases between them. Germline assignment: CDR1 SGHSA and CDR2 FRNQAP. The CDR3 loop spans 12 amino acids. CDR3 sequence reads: CASSPGTYEQYF. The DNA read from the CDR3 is TGTGCAAGCAGCCCGGGGACCTATGAACAGTAC.

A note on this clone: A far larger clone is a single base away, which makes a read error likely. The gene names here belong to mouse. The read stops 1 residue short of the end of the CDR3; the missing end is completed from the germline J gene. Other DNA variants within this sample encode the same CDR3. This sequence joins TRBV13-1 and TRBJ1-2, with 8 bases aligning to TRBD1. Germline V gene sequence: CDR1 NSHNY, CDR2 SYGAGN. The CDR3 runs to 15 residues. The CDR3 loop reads CASSDGQGANSDYTF. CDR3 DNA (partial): TGCGCCAGCAGTGATGGACAGGGTGCAAACTCCGACTACACC.

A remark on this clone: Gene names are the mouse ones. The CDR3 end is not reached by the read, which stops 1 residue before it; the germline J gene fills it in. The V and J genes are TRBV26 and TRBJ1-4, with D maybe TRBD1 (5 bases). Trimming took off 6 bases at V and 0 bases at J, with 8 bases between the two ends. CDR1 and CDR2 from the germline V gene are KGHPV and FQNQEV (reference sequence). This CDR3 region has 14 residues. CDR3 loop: CASRGQISNERLFF. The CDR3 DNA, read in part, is TGTGCCAGCAGAGGACAAATTTCCAACGAAAGATTATTT.

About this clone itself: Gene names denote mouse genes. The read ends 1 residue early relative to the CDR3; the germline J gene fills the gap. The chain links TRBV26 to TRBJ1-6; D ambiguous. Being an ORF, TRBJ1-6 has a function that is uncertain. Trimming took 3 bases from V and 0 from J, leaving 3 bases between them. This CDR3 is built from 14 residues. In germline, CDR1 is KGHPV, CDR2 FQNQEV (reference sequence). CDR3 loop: CASSLNSYNSPLYF. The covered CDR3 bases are TGTGCCAGCAGTCTAAATTCCTATAATTCGCCCCTCTAC.

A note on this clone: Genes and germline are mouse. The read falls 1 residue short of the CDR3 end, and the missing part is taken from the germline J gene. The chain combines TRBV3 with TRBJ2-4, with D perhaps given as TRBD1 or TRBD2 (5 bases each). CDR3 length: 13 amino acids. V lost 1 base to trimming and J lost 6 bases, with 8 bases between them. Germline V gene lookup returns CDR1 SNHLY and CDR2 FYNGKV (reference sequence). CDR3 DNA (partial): TGTGCCAGCAGCTTAGGGGGCGGGAACACCTTGTAC. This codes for CASSLGGGNTLY. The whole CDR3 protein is CASSLGGGNTLYF.

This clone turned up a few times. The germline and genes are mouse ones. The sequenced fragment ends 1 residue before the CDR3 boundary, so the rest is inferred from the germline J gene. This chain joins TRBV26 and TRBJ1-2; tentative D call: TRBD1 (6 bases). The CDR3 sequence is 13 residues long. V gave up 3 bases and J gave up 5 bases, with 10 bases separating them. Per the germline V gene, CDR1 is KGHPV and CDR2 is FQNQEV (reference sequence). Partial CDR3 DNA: TGTGCCAGCAGTCTAGGGGGTCGGTCCGACTACACC. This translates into CASSLGGRSDYT. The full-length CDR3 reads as CASSLGGRSDYTF.

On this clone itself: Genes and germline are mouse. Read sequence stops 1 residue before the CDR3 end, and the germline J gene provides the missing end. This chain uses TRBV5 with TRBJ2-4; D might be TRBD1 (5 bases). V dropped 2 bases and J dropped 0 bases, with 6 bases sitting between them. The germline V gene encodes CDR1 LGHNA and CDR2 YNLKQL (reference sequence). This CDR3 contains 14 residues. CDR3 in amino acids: CASSQRQSQNTLYF. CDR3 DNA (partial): TGTGCCAGCAGCCAAAGACAGAGTCAAAACACCTTGTAC.